These 13 T cell receptor beta chains share one sample of origin, sequenced in a study of cytomegalovirus exposure and HLA in healthy donors. Both 60 Vbeta primers and 13 Jbeta primers went into the PCR. TCRdb keeps only in-frame clones here, not all; method: immunoSEQ multiplex PCR. The table has roughly 180,000 clones, around 79% seen once. The sequenced sample consisted of PBMCs. These receptors were collected from a girl aged 5-17 years in good health and CMV-seropositive.

The chain employs TRBV18 and TRBJ1-3; D not certain. Trimming shortened V by 6 bases and J by 0 bases, and 15 bases separated the two germline ends. The CDR3 runs 16 residues. From germline, CDR1 is KGHSH and CDR2 LQKENI. The CDR3 spells CASSGPNLSSGNTIYF. CDR3 DNA sequence: TGTGCCAGCTCGGGCCCTAACTTGAGCTCTGGAAACACCATATATTTT. Supplemented by reference TRBV18 and TRBJ1-3, the full variable domain reads NAGVMQNPRHLVRRRGQEARLRCSPMKGHSHVYWYRQLPEEGLKFMVYLQKENIIDESGMPKERFSAEFPKEGPSILRIQQVVRGDSAAYFCASSGPNLSSGNTIYFGEGSWLTVV.

The chain joins TRBV7-6 to TRBJ2-5, with D tentatively TRBD1 (6 bases). Trimming pared 5 bases from V and 4 bases from J, leaving 17 bases between. CDR3 length: 15 amino acids. Germline V gene data show CDR1 as SGHVS and CDR2 as FNYEAQ. The chain's CDR3 is CASSTYRDFGETQYF. As DNA, the CDR3 is TGTGCCAGCAGCACCTACAGGGATTTTGGAGAGACCCAGTACTTC.

This clone came up once. The genes are TRBV11-2 and TRBJ1-1; 7 bases map to TRBD1. The junction had 2 bases not matched to a gene; V was cut back by 1 base and J by 0 bases. The germline gives CDR1 SGHAT, CDR2 FQNNGV. There are 15 residues in the CDR3. CDR3 nucleotides: TGTGCCAGCAGCTTAGGACAGGGAGTGAACACTGAAGCTTTCTTT. Amino acids: CASSLGQGVNTEAFF.

The chain combines TRBV15 with TRBJ2-1; D is possibly TRBD1 (6 bases). The V gene's germline CDR1 is LNHNV and CDR2 YYDKDF (reference sequence). Trimming stripped 5 bases from V and 0 bases from J, with 11 bases between. CDR3 length: 15 amino acids. The CDR3 nucleotides read TGTGCCACCAGCGAGACAGGCCTCTCCTACAATGAGCAGTTCTTC. Encoded protein: CATSETGLSYNEQFF.

The chain joins TRBV4-1 to TRBJ1-1; D perhaps matches TRBD1 (6 bases). This CDR3 is 17 amino acids long. CDR1 is MGHRA, CDR2 YSYEKL, per germline. Trimming cost V 0 bases and J 0 bases, with 14 bases left between them. This chain's CDR3 is CASSQDTQGLMNTEAFF. For the CDR3, the DNA is TGCGCCAGCAGCCAAGATACACAGGGTTTGATGAACACTGAAGCTTTCTTT.

This rearrangement joins TRBV9 to TRBJ2-7; D uncertain. Between the trimmed V and J ends, which lost 0 bases and 7 bases, there was a span of 11 bases. The length of the CDR3 is 13 residues. Germline CDR1 reads SGDLS; CDR2 reads YYNGEE. The CDR3 region has the DNA TGTGCCAGCAGCGTAGACCATCAACGGGAGCAGTACTTC. Amino acids: CASSVDHQREQYF.

This clone came up once. The rearrangement links TRBV11-2 to TRBJ1-1; 8 positions agree with TRBD1. J lost 5 bases, V lost 6 bases, and 5 bases had no gene match. Germline-derived CDR1 and CDR2 are SGHAT and FQNNGV. The CDR3 is 13 amino acids. The CDR3 DNA follows: TGTGCCAGCAGTCCAACAGGGGGAACTGAAGCTTTCTTT. Translated: CASSPTGGTEAFF.

The V gene is TRBV7-7, the J gene TRBJ2-3; 7 bases align to TRBD1. This CDR3 is 15 amino acids long. Looked up from germline, CDR1 is SSHAT and CDR2 is FNYEAQ (reference sequence). With 5 bases clipped from V and 2 bases from J, the junction kept 7 bases outside the gene matches. As DNA, the CDR3 is TGTGCCAGCAGCCAGGGGGTGGGGCACACAGATACGCAGTATTTT. Encoded protein: CASSQGVGHTDTQYF.

This chain connects TRBV5-4 to TRBJ2-7; 13 bases map to TRBD2. V lost 3 bases and J lost 0; bases outside the gene matches: 6. Germline CDR1 reads SGHNT; CDR2 reads YYREEE (reference sequence). The CDR3 is made up of 17 amino acids. The CDR3 DNA reads as TGTGCCAGCAGCTCCGGACTAGCGGGGGTCCACTCCTACGAGCAGTACTTC. Encoded protein: CASSSGLAGVHSYEQYF.

The J gene is TRBJ2-7, the V gene TRBV9, with a tentative D call TRBD1 (5 bases). The CDR3 contains 14 residues. Germline V gene data show CDR1 as SGDLS and CDR2 as YYNGEE. The V gene lost 0 bases and the J gene lost 3 bases, with 10 bases spanning the gap. As DNA, the CDR3 is TGTGCCAGCAGCGTAGCTGGGGCAGGCTACGAGCAGTACTTC. This encodes CASSVAGAGYEQYF. The variable domain in full, completed from reference TRBV9 and TRBJ2-7, reads DSGVTQTPKHLITATGQRVTLRCSPRSGDLSVYWYQQSLDQGLQFLIQYYNGEERAKGNILERFSAQQFPDLHSELNLSSLELGDSALYFCASSVAGAGYEQYFGPGTRLTVT.

This clone has more than one count but fewer than ten. The chain couples TRBV27 to TRBJ1-2; D gene ambiguous. The CDR3 consists of 12 residues. Germline V lookup: CDR1 MNHEY, CDR2 SMNVEV (reference sequence). V gave up 2 bases and J gave up 3 bases, with 4 bases separating them. The CDR3 DNA reads TGTGCCAGCAGTTTAAGCCACTATGGCTACACCTTC. Amino acids: CASSLSHYGYTF.

Concerning this clone: A junction boundary mismatches the germline segment, possibly from a read error. This specimen includes other DNA sequences encoding the same CDR3. The gene calls are TRBV5-4 and TRBJ2-3; 13 bases line up with TRBD2. The CDR3 runs to 15 residues. From germline, CDR1 is SGHNT and CDR2 YYREEE (reference sequence). For the CDR3, the DNA is TGTGCTAGCAGCTCACGGACTAGCGGGGGAGCCACGCAGTATTTT. Translating it yields CASSSRTSGGATQYF.

The chain's CDR3 is CASTEQNYGYTF. The DNA for the CDR3 is TGTGCCAGCACCGAACAAAACTATGGCTACACCTTC. V gene TRBV6-6 combines with J gene TRBJ1-2; D call uncertain. The CDR3 runs 12 residues. Germline V gene lookup returns CDR1 MNHNY and CDR2 SVGAGI (reference sequence). The V end lost 7 bases, the J end lost 2 bases, and 8 bases lay between the germline ends.